Listed below are T cell receptor beta chains from one sample, sequenced in a study of beta chain features in type 1 diabetes. Repertoires were generated with immunoSEQ multiplex PCR, while TCRdb's copy carries only in-frame clones and drops some. The data hold 640,000 or so clones, with more than 13% observed a single time. The sequenced sample consisted of naive CD4+ T cells from blood. These receptors all come from a man younger than 30 with type 1 diabetes. Both conserved end residues are part of each CDR3. The D gene is left open where the match is weak. Only some rows state a clone size, as once, few, many or a class for expanded clones.

v_call	clone_size	d_call	j_call	cdr3_nt	cdr3_aa
TRBV9	-	-	TRBJ2-1	TGTGCCAGCAGCGTAGTAGGGGGATCCTACAATGAGCAGTTCTTC	CASSVVGGSYNEQFF
TRBV7-9	few	-	TRBJ2-5	TGTGCCAGCAGCATAGGGGACCGGGGTCAAGAGACCCAGTACTTC	CASSIGDRGQETQYF
TRBV2	few	TRBD2	TRBJ2-1	TGTGCCAGCAACGGACTAGCGGGCAGCTCCTACAATGAGCAGTTCTTC	CASNGLAGSSYNEQFF
TRBV4-3	-	-	TRBJ2-3	TGCGCCAGCAGCCAAGACAGACTTTGGAATACGCAGTATTTT	CASSQDRLWNTQYF
TRBV15	few	-	TRBJ1-1	TGTGCCACCAGCAGAGATCGGGTGAACACTGAAGCTTTCTTT	CATSRDRVNTEAFF
TRBV2	-	-	TRBJ2-1	TGTGCCAGCAGTGAAGCGAGGGGGGAGCAGTTCTTC	CASSEARGEQFF
TRBV27	-	-	TRBJ2-5	TGTGCCAGCAGTTTGTCGCGGCTTAATACCGAGACCCAGTACTTC	CASSLSRLNTETQYF
TRBV6-1	few	-	TRBJ1-5	TGTGCCAGCAGTTGGGGGAGTAGCAATCAGCCCCAGCATTTT	CASSWGSSNQPQHF
TRBV30	-	TRBD2	TRBJ2-1	TGTGCCTGGAGTTTAGGGACTAGCGCATACAATGAGCAGTTCTTC	CAWSLGTSAYNEQFF
TRBV29-1	few	TRBD1	TRBJ2-3	TGCAGCGTAGGGACAGTACTCACAGATACGCAGTATTTT	CSVGTVLTDTQYF
TRBV9	few	-	TRBJ2-3	TGTGCCAGCAGCGTAGACCGGGGGACCTCCGATACGCAGTATTTT	CASSVDRGTSDTQYF
TRBV15	-	-	TRBJ1-5	TGTGCCACCAGCAGAGAAATCAGGAATCAGCCCCAGCATTTT	CATSREIRNQPQHF
TRBV5-1	few	-	TRBJ2-7	TGCGCCAGCAGCTTGGGGACAGGACTATCCTACGAGCAGTACTTC	CASSLGTGLSYEQYF
TRBV2	few	-	TRBJ2-5	TGTGCCAGCAAGCGGACCAGCGGACGAGAGACCCAGTACTTC	CASKRTSGRETQYF
TRBV2	-	TRBD1	TRBJ1-2	TGTGCCAGCAGTCTCTGGGGACAGGGGGCAAGTGGCTACACCTTC	CASSLWGQGASGYTF
TRBV11-2	-	-	TRBJ2-1	TGTGCCAGCAGCCCGGCTACTTACAATGAGCAGTTCTTC	CASSPATYNEQFF
TRBV5-1	few	-	TRBJ2-3	TGCGCCAGCAGCTGGCCGCTACGAGGGACTAGCACAGATACGCAGTATTTT	CASSWPLRGTSTDTQYF
TRBV6-5	few	TRBD1	TRBJ1-1	TGTGCCAGCAGTGGTTGGGACAGGGGAAGTGAAGCTTTCTTT	CASSGWDRGSEAFF
TRBV4-1	-	TRBD2	TRBJ2-5	TGCGCCAGCACCCATACGACTAGCGGGCAAGAGACCCAGTACTTC	CASTHTTSGQETQYF
TRBV7-2	-	-	TRBJ2-3	TGTGCCAGCAGCTCCGGGGTGGATACGCAGTATTTT	CASSSGVDTQYF
TRBV5-1	few	-	TRBJ2-4	TGCGCCAGCAGCGGGCACCCGGCAGCCAAAAACATTCAGTACTTC	CASSGHPAAKNIQYF
TRBV30	-	-	TRBJ2-6	TGTGCCTGGACACCCAGGGGATGGTCCGGGGCCAACGTCCTGACTTTC	CAWTPRGWSGANVLTF
TRBV18	-	-	TRBJ1-1	TGTGCCAGCTCACCAAAATCAGGGAATGAAGCTTTCTTT	CASSPKSGNEAFF
TRBV6-4	-	-	TRBJ2-1	TGTGCCAGCAGTGACTCCCCTAGCGCCAGCTCCTACAATGAGCAGTTCTTC	CASSDSPSASSYNEQFF
TRBV29-1	few	TRBD1	TRBJ2-6	TGCAGCGTTGAATGGGGGACAGGGCCCGGGGCCAACGTCCTGACTTTC	CSVEWGTGPGANVLTF
TRBV30	-	TRBD1	TRBJ2-2	TGTGCCTGGCGGACAGGGATCGACACCGGGGAGCTGTTTTTT	CAWRTGIDTGELFF
TRBV5-4	few	TRBD1	TRBJ1-1	TGTGCCAGCAGCTTACAGGGGGCCACTGAAGCTTTCTTT	CASSLQGATEAFF
TRBV30	-	-	TRBJ2-7	TGTGCCTGGGGTCGAGGCAGGCCCACCTACGAGCAGTACTTC	CAWGRGRPTYEQYF
TRBV7-9	-	-	TRBJ2-7	TGTGCCAGCAGCCCGCGCGGACTGGTCGACGAGCAGTACTTC	CASSPRGLVDEQYF
TRBV2	few	TRBD1	TRBJ1-1	TGTGCCAGCAATGGACAGGGATTGAACACTGAAGCTTTCTTT	CASNGQGLNTEAFF
TRBV29-1	few	-	TRBJ1-1	TGCAGCGCCCATTACGGGGGCGAGACTGAAGCTTTCTTT	CSAHYGGETEAFF